These T cell receptor beta chains were read from a single sample in a study of blood T cell repertoires in COVID-19. Method: immunoSEQ multiplex PCR; TCRdb's copy keeps in-frame clones and lacks some. The repertoire includes about 250,000 clones, about 82% of them detected once, and approximately 6.2% sits in the top ten. The sequenced sample consisted of peripheral blood. These receptors were collected from an elderly woman with COVID-19, enrolled during active disease. CDR3s include the opening cysteine and the closing phenylalanine or tryptophan. The D gene is left open where the match is weak. The listing skips clone size in some rows; elsewhere it reads once, few, many or a size class.

D gene	V gene	J gene	clone size	CDR3 protein	CDR3 DNA
.	TRBV5-1	TRBJ1-1	.	CASSFGGNTEAFF	TGCGCCAGCAGCTTCGGGGGGAACACTGAAGCTTTCTTT
TRBD1	TRBV7-8	TRBJ1-2	.	CASSLTGQVDGYTF	TGTGCCAGCAGCTTAACAGGACAGGTTGATGGCTACACCTTC
TRBD1	TRBV7-2	TRBJ1-5	few	CASSLTGAGGRQPQHF	TGTGCCAGCAGCTTAACCGGGGCAGGGGGCCGCCAGCCCCAGCATTTT
TRBD1	TRBV2	TRBJ1-5	.	CASMTGPNQPQHF	TGTGCCAGCATGACAGGGCCCAATCAGCCCCAGCATTTT
.	TRBV12-3/TRBV12-4	TRBJ1-1	.	CASSFIGTEAFF	TGTGCCAGCAGTTTTATCGGCACTGAAGCTTTCTTT
.	TRBV3-1/TRBV3-2	TRBJ1-1	.	CASSQGLVLNTEAFF	TGTGCCAGCAGCCAAGGTCTAGTTCTGAACACTGAAGCTTTCTTT
TRBD1	TRBV7-2	TRBJ2-7	.	CASSLRNVGTGNYEQYF	TGTGCCAGCAGCTTAAGGAATGTCGGGACAGGGAACTACGAGCAGTACTTC
.	TRBV3-1/TRBV3-2	TRBJ1-6	.	CASSPSQGRNSPLHF	TGTGCCAGCAGCCCCAGTCAGGGGAGAAATTCACCCCTCCACTTT
.	TRBV28	TRBJ1-6	.	CASRGWGREDNSPLHF	TGTGCCAGCCGGGGGTGGGGCAGGGAAGATAATTCACCCCTCCACTTT
TRBD2	TRBV10-3	TRBJ2-5	.	CAISGGLAGVETQYF	TGTGCCATCAGTGGGGGACTAGCGGGGGTAGAGACCCAGTACTTC
.	TRBV3-1/TRBV3-2	TRBJ1-6	.	CASSQVVTGYNSPLHF	TGTGCCAGCAGCCAAGTTGTTACAGGGTACAATTCACCCCTCCACTTT
.	TRBV7-2	TRBJ2-3	.	CASSGFGYGADTQYF	TGTGCCAGCTCCGGCTTTGGGTACGGGGCAGATACGCAGTATTTT
TRBD1	TRBV18	TRBJ2-1	once	CASSLTIDRASEQFF	TGTGCCAGCTCACTCACCATCGACAGGGCCAGTGAGCAGTTCTTC
.	TRBV28	TRBJ1-1	.	CASSLEFDTEAFF	TGTGCCAGCAGTCTTGAGTTCGACACTGAAGCTTTCTTT
.	TRBV12-3/TRBV12-4	TRBJ1-4	.	CASTEAQGVKLFF	TGTGCCAGCACCGAAGCCCAAGGGGTAAAACTGTTTTTT
TRBD1	TRBV3-1/TRBV3-2	TRBJ1-6	.	CASGARGNSPLHF	TGTGCCAGCGGGGCCAGGGGGAATTCACCCCTCCACTTT
.	TRBV10-1	TRBJ2-2	.	CASSEKGGCTGELFF	TGCGCCAGCAGTGAGAAAGGGGGATGCACCGGGGAGCTGTTTTTT
TRBD1	TRBV5-6	TRBJ1-4	.	CASSFRGLNEKLFF	TGTGCCAGCAGCTTCAGGGGGCTTAATGAAAAACTGTTTTTT
TRBD1	TRBV12-3/TRBV12-4	TRBJ1-1	.	CASRRRGAEAFF	TGTGCCAGCAGGCGCAGGGGGGCTGAAGCTTTCTTT
.	TRBV18	TRBJ2-3	.	CASSPPYPSTDTQYF	TGTGCCAGCTCACCACCCTACCCTAGCACAGATACGCAGTATTTT
.	TRBV6-5	TRBJ1-6	.	CASSWSSYNSPLHF	TGTGCCAGCAGTTGGAGCTCCTATAATTCACCCCTCCACTTT
.	TRBV28	TRBJ2-3	.	CASSFRVITDTQYF	TGTGCCAGCAGTTTCAGGGTAATAACAGATACGCAGTATTTT
.	TRBV7-2	TRBJ2-5	.	CASSLGGGVEETQYF	TGTGCCAGCAGCTTGGGAGGGGGTGTCGAGGAGACCCAGTACTTC
TRBD1	TRBV28	TRBJ2-7	.	CASSRRQGSYEQYF	TGTGCCAGCAGTCGGAGACAGGGCTCATACGAGCAGTACTTC
.	TRBV5-1	TRBJ1-5	.	CASSLGGDNQPQHF	TGCGCCAGCAGCTTAGGAGGGGATAATCAGCCCCAGCATTTT
TRBD2	TRBV5-4	TRBJ2-1	.	CASTLLAGGNEQFF	TGTGCCAGCACCCTACTGGCCGGGGGGAATGAGCAGTTCTTC
.	TRBV28	TRBJ1-6	.	CASSLTDTPLHF	TGTGCCAGCAGTTTAACAGATACACCCCTCCACTTT
.	TRBV6-6	TRBJ1-2	.	CASSTATNLNYGYTF	TGTGCCAGCAGCACCGCGACAAACCTAAACTATGGCTACACCTTC
TRBD1	TRBV5-1	TRBJ2-5	.	CASSPDRGKTQYF	TGCGCCAGCAGCCCCGACAGGGGAAAGACCCAGTACTTC
TRBD1	TRBV5-1	TRBJ2-2	few	CASSSRPGQGSGELFF	TGCGCCAGCAGCTCCCGGCCGGGACAGGGGTCCGGGGAGCTGTTTTTT
TRBD2	TRBV11-2	TRBJ2-2	few	CASSPRHWGRAELSGELFF	TGTGCCAGCAGCCCTCGACATTGGGGGAGGGCTGAACTGTCCGGGGAGCTGTTTTTT
.	TRBV27	TRBJ2-3	.	CASSLPGVADTQYF	TGTGCCAGCAGTTTACCCGGGGTGGCAGATACGCAGTATTTT
.	TRBV10-3	TRBJ1-2	.	CAISEGQEELMGYTF	TGTGCCATCAGTGAGGGGCAGGAAGAACTTATGGGCTACACCTTC
.	TRBV7-2	TRBJ1-5	.	CAGSLWASNQPQHF	TGTGCCGGCAGCTTATGGGCAAGCAATCAGCCCCAGCATTTT
TRBD1	TRBV6-1	TRBJ2-7	.	CASSEAQQGLASYEQYF	TGTGCCAGCAGTGAAGCCCAACAGGGGCTGGCCTCCTACGAGCAGTACTTC
TRBD1	TRBV28	TRBJ2-1	.	CASSLPWDRGRNNEQFF	TGTGCCAGCAGTTTACCCTGGGACAGGGGGCGGAACAATGAGCAGTTCTTC
.	TRBV18	TRBJ1-5	.	CASSDSGDQPQHF	TGTGCCAGCTCCGACAGTGGGGATCAGCCCCAGCATTTT
TRBD2	TRBV5-1	TRBJ2-3	.	CASSPRPSGGEADTQYF	TGCGCCAGCAGCCCAAGGCCTAGCGGGGGGGAGGCAGATACGCAGTATTTT
TRBD2	TRBV6-5	TRBJ2-3	once	CASSYWASGDTDTQYF	TGTGCCAGCAGTTACTGGGCTAGCGGGGACACAGATACGCAGTATTTT
.	TRBV7-2	TRBJ2-2	.	CASSLGLNTGELFF	TGTGCCAGCAGCTTAGGACTTAACACCGGGGAGCTGTTTTTT
.	TRBV5-1	TRBJ1-1	once	CASSFAVGVTEAFF	TGCGCCAGCAGCTTTGCTGTTGGAGTCACTGAAGCTTTCTTT
TRBD1	TRBV5-4	TRBJ1-1	.	CASSLGGDRRTEAFF	TGTGCCAGCAGCTTGGGGGGGGACAGGCGTACTGAAGCTTTCTTT
.	TRBV19	TRBJ1-4	.	CASRTGTTNEKLFF	TGTGCCAGTAGAACAGGGACAACTAATGAAAAACTGTTTTTT
.	TRBV7-2	TRBJ1-1	.	CATSTSTEAFF	TGTGCCACCTCAACGAGCACTGAAGCTTTCTTT
.	TRBV6-5	TRBJ1-5	.	CASRSQVGQPQHF	TGTGCCAGCAGAAGCCAGGTGGGTCAGCCCCAGCATTTT
.	TRBV29-1	TRBJ1-2	.	CSVEDLMRGYGYTF	TGCAGCGTTGAAGATCTTATGAGAGGTTATGGCTACACCTTC
TRBD1	TRBV2	TRBJ1-1	.	CASRARQGSTEAFF	TGTGCCAGCAGGGCCAGACAGGGAAGCACTGAAGCTTTCTTT
.	TRBV12-3/TRBV12-4	TRBJ2-7	.	CASSLAVPSEQYF	TGTGCCAGCAGTTTAGCGGTACCGAGTGAGCAGTACTTC
TRBD1	TRBV6-5	TRBJ1-6	.	CASKGTGGRDSPLHF	TGTGCCAGCAAGGGGACAGGAGGTAGGGATTCACCCCTCCACTTT
.	TRBV7-6	TRBJ2-7	few	CASSSLSTYSYEQYF	TGTGCCAGCAGCTCCCTTTCGACTTACTCCTACGAGCAGTACTTC
TRBD1	TRBV19	TRBJ1-6	.	CASSRQGNSPLHF	TGTGCCAGTAGTAGACAGGGGAATTCACCCCTCCACTTT
.	TRBV7-9	TRBJ1-2	.	CASSFGGYGYTF	TGTGCCAGCAGCTTCGGGGGCTATGGCTACACCTTC
.	TRBV11-2	TRBJ2-7	.	CASSSPKGPTYEQYF	TGTGCCAGCAGCTCCCCTAAGGGGCCTACGTACGAGCAGTACTTC
.	TRBV30	TRBJ2-5	.	CAWSVGGAYETQYF	TGTGCCTGGAGTGTGGGCGGGGCCTACGAGACCCAGTACTTC
TRBD2	TRBV7-2	TRBJ2-3	.	CASSYSGGADTQYF	TGTGCCAGCAGCTACAGCGGGGGGGCAGATACGCAGTATTTT
.	TRBV5-6	TRBJ1-2	.	CASSLSTGVYGYTF	TGTGCCAGCAGCTTATCGACAGGAGTCTATGGCTACACCTTC
.	TRBV7-2	TRBJ1-1	.	CASSPFNTEAFF	TGTGCCAGCAGCCCCTTCAACACTGAAGCTTTCTTT
.	TRBV9	TRBJ1-3	.	CASSVSGQLGNTIYF	TGTGCCAGCAGCGTATCTGGACAGCTTGGAAACACCATATATTTT
.	TRBV20-1	TRBJ1-3	.	CSAAVECYF	TGCAGTGCGGCAGTCGAATGTTATTTT
TRBD2	TRBV19	TRBJ2-1	.	CASSISPSGVGNEQFF	TGTGCCAGTAGTATTTCCCCTAGCGGGGTAGGGAATGAGCAGTTCTTC